This T cell receptor beta chain derives from a study of blood T cells in healthy people across ages. Study conclusions and caveats: Unknown CMV status may confound age-related changes in expanded clones. A strong correlation was found between TCR beta diversity and the percentage of naive T cells. Aged donors had fewer naive CD4+ cells and lower diversity than long-lived donors.

CDR1 is SQVTM and CDR2 is ANQGSEA in the germline V gene. CDR3 size: 15 residues. Between the trimmed V and J ends, which lost 0 bases and 1 base, there was a span of 11 bases. About this clonotype itself: Its antigen is unknown.

A J-beta primer mix and a sample-barcoded 5' primer were used in a second PCR of about 7 to 12 cycles. TCRdb re-called the 5' RACE reads through MiXCR, storing one row per CDR3 protein. In the table there are some 370,000 distinct CDR3 sequences, approximately 47% of which are singletons. The source is a man in his 60s in good health. Sequences were obtained from blood. The chain carries TRBV29-1 and TRBJ2-3; D call uncertain. CDR3 residues: CSVEDRTIGTDTQYF. The CDR3 DNA sequence: TGCAGCGTTGAAGACAGGACCATTGGCACAGATACGCAGTATTTT.